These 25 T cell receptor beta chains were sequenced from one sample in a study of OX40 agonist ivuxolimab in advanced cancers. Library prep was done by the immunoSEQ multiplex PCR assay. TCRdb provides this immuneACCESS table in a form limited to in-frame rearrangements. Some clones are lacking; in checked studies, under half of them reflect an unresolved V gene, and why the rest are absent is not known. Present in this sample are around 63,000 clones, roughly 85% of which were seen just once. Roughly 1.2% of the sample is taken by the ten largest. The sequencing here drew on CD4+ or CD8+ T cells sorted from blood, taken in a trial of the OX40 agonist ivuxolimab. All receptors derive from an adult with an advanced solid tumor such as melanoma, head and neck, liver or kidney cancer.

CDR3 in DNA: TGTGCCAGCAGCTTAGTTAGTAGCGGGAGGTACAATGAGCAGTTCTTC. Translating gives CASSLVSSGRYNEQFF. The chain joins TRBV7-2 to TRBJ2-1; TRBD2 aligns across 10 bases. Germline CDR1 SGHTA, CDR2 FQGNSA. Germline trimming cut 1 base from V and 4 bases from J; bases unmatched to any gene: 4. CDR3 length: 16 amino acids.

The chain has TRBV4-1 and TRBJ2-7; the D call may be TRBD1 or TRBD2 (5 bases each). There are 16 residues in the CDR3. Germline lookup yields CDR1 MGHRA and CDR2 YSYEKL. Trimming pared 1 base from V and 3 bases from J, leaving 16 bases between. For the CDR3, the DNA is TGCGCCAGCAGCCAAGTGTGGACAAACGGGATCTACGAGCAGTACTTC. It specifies CASSQVWTNGIYEQYF.

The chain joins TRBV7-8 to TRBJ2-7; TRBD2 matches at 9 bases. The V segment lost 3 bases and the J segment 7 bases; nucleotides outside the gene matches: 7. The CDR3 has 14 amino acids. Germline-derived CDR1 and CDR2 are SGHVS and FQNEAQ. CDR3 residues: CASSLVSGSGEQYF. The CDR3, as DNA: TGTGCCAGCAGCTTGGTTAGCGGGAGTGGAGAGCAGTACTTC.

The CDR3 region is CASSLPDPSSTDTQYF. CDR3 bases: TGCGCCAGCAGCTTGCCAGATCCATCTAGCACAGATACGCAGTATTTT. The genes are TRBV5-1 and TRBJ2-3; unclear D gene. Trimming pared 1 base from V and 0 bases from J, leaving 12 bases between. CDR1 is SGHRS and CDR2 is YFSETQ in the germline V gene. The CDR3 sequence is 16 residues long.

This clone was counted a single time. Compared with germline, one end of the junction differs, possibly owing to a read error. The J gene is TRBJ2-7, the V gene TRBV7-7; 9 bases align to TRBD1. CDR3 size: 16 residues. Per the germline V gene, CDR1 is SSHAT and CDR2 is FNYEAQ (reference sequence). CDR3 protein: CASSSDRGLSSYEQYF. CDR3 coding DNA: TGTGCTAGCAGCTCAGACAGGGGGTTGAGCTCCTACGAGCAGTACTTC.

DNA of the CDR3: TGTGCCTGGAGCTTTGGACAGGGGACCCACGAGCAGTACTTC. Translated, it gives CAWSFGQGTHEQYF. The rearrangement links TRBV30 to TRBJ2-7, with 9 nucleotides matching TRBD1. V lost 3 bases, J lost 5 bases, and 8 bases stayed unmatched. Germline CDR1 reads GTSNPN; CDR2 reads SVGIG (reference sequence). The CDR3 sequence is 14 residues long.

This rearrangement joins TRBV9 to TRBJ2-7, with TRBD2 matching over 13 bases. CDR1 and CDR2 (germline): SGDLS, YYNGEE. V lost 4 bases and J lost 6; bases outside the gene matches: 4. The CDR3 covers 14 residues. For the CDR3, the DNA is TGTGCCAGCAGCCCGGGGACTAGCGGGATCGAGCAGTACTTC. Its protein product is CASSPGTSGIEQYF.

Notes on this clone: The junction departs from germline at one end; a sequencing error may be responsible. The CDR3 DNA follows: TGTGCTAGCAGCTCCGGGACCACAGATACGCAGTATTTT. As protein: CASSSGTTDTQYF. This rearrangement joins TRBV7-7 to TRBJ2-3, with D possibly called TRBD1 or TRBD2 (5 bases each). CDR1 is SSHAT, CDR2 FNYEAQ, per germline (reference sequence). The CDR3 extends over 13 amino acids.

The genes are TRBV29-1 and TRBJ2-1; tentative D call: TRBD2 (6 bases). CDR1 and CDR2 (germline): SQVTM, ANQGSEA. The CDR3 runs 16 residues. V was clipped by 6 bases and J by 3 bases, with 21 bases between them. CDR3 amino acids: CSVRTHTEGFYNEQFF. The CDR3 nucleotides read TGCAGCGTGCGAACCCACACGGAGGGCTTCTACAATGAGCAGTTCTTC.

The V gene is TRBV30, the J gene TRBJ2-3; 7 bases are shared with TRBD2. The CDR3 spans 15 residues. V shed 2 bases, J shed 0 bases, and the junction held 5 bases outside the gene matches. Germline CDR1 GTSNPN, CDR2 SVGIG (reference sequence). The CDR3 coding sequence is TGTGCCTGGAGTCGACTAGCCTCTAGCACAGATACGCAGTATTTT. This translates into CAWSRLASSTDTQYF. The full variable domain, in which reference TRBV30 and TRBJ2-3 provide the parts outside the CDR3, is SQTIHQWPATLVQPVGSPLSLECTVEGTSNPNLYWYRQAAGRGLQLLFYSVGIGQISSEVPQNLSASRPQDRQFILSSKKLLLSDSGFYLCAWSRLASSTDTQYFGPGTRLTVL.

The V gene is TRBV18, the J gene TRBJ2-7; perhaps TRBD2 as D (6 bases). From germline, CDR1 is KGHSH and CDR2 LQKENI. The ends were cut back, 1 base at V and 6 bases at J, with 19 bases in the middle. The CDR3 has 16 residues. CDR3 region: CASSPRTGDHLGEQYF. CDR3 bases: TGTGCCAGCTCACCACGAACGGGAGATCACCTAGGCGAGCAGTACTTC.

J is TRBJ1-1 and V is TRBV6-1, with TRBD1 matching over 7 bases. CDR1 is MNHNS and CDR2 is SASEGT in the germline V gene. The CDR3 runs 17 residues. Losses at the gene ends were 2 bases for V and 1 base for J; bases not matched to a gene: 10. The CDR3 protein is CASSEPPDRRTNTEAFF. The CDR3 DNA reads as TGTGCCAGCAGTGAACCACCGGACAGGAGAACGAACACTGAAGCTTTCTTT.

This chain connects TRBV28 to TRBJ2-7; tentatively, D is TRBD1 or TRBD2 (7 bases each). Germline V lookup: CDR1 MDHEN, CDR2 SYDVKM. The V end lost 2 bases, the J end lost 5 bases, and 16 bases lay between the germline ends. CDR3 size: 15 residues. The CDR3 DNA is TGTGCCAGCAGTTTAGGAGGGAGGGGGCAACACGAGCAGTACTTC. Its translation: CASSLGGRGQHEQYF.

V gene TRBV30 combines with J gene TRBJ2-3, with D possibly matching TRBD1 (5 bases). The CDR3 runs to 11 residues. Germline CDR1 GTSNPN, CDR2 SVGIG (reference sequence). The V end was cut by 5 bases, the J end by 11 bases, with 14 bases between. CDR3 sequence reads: CAWGAPIGQYF. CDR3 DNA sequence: TGTGCCTGGGGGGCCCCCATTGGGCAGTATTTT.

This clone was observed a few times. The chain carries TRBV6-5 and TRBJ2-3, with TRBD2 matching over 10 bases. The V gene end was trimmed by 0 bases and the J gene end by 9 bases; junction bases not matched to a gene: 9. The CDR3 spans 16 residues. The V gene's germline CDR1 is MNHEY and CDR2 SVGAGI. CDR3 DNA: TGTGCCAGCAGTTACTCGAGAACTAGCGGGATAGGGACGCAGTATTTT. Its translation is CASSYSRTSGIGTQYF.

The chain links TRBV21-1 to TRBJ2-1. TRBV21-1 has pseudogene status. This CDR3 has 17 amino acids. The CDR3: CASSARGAPVSYNEQFF. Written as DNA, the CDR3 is TGTGCCAGCAGCGCCCGAGGGGCCCCGGTTTCCTACAATGAGCAGTTCTTC.

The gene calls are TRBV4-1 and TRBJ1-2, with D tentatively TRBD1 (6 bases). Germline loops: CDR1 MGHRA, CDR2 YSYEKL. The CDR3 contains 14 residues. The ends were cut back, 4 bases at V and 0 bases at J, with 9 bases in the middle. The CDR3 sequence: CASSPAGANYGYTF. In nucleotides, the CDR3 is TGCGCCAGCAGCCCTGCAGGGGCTAACTATGGCTACACCTTC.

CDR3 residues: CASSPGPGRTDTQYF. The DNA of the CDR3 is TGTGCCAGCTCACCAGGGCCCGGGCGCACAGATACGCAGTATTTT. The chain recombines TRBV18 with TRBJ2-3; no clear D gene. V dropped 2 bases and J dropped 1 base, with 10 bases sitting between them. This CDR3 is built from 15 residues. Germline CDR1 is KGHSH and CDR2 is LQKENI. Full variable domain (remainder filled in from reference TRBV18 and TRBJ2-3): NAGVMQNPRHLVRRRGQEARLRCSPMKGHSHVYWYRQLPEEGLKFMVYLQKENIIDESGMPKERFSAEFPKEGPSILRIQQVVRGDSAAYFCASSPGPGRTDTQYFGPGTRLTVL.

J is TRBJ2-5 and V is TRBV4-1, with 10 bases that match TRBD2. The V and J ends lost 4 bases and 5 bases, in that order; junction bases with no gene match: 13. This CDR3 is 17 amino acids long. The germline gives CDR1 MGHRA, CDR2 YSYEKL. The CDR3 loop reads CASSRHSTAGGSETQYF. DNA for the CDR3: TGCGCCAGCAGCCGTCACTCAACAGCGGGAGGGTCGGAGACCCAGTACTTC.

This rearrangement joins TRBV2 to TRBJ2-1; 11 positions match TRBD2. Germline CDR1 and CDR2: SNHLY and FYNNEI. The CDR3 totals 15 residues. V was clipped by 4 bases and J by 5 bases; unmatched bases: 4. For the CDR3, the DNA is TGTGCCAGCAGTGGGGGACTAGCGGAAAACAATGAGCAGTTCTTC. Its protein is CASSGGLAENNEQFF.

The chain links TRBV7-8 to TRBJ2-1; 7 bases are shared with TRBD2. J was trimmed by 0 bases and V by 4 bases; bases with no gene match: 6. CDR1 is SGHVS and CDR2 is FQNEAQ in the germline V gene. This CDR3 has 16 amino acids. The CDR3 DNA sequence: TGTGCCAGCAGCTCCCTTGGCGGGAGCTCCTACAATGAGCAGTTCTTC. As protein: CASSSLGGSSYNEQFF.

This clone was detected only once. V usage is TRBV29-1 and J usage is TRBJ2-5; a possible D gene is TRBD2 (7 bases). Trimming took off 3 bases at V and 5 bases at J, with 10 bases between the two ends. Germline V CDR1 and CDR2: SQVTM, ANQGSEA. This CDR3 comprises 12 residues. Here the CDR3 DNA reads TGCAGCGTTGAGGAGGGGGGGGAGACCCAGTACTTC. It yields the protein CSVEEGGETQYF.

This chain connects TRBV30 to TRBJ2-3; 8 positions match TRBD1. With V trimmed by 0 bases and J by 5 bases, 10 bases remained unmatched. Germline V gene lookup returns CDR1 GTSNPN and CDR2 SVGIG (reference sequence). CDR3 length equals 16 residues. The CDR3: CAWSVKGQARVDTQYF. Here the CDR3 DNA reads TGTGCCTGGAGTGTAAAGGGACAGGCAAGGGTAGATACGCAGTATTTT.

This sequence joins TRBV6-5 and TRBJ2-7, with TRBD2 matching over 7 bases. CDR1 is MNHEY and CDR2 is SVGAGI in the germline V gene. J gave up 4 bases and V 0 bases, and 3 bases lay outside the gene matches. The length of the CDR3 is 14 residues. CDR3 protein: CASSYSGGRYEQYF. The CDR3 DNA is TGTGCCAGCAGTTACTCGGGGGGGAGGTACGAGCAGTACTTC.

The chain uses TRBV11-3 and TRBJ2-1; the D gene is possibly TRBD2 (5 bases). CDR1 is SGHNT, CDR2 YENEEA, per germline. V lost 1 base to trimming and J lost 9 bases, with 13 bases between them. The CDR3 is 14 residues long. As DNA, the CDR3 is TGTGCCAGCAGCTTAGGGGCCACTAGTGCTGAGCAGTTCTTC. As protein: CASSLGATSAEQFF.